This entry lists 28 T cell receptor beta chains sequenced from one sample in a study of cytomegalovirus exposure and HLA in healthy donors. Some clones are missing from TCRdb's copy, which holds only in-frame ones; the method was immunoSEQ multiplex PCR. Of some 77,000 clones in the sample, 90% to 95% were seen once. Sequences were obtained from PBMCs. The receptors shown here come from a man between 18 and 29 years old in good health and CMV-seropositive.

This clone was counted once. The chain employs TRBV2 and TRBJ2-7; no reliable D call. Germline-derived CDR1 and CDR2 are SNHLY and FYNNEI. The CDR3 consists of 12 residues. V was shortened by 2 bases and J by 5 bases, with 7 bases between the two germline ends. The CDR3 protein is CASSEIGHEQYF. The CDR3 nucleotides read TGTGCCAGCAGTGAAATTGGGCACGAGCAGTACTTC.

The chain has TRBV7-2 and TRBJ2-2, with D unresolved. Germline V gives CDR1 SGHTA, CDR2 FQGNSA. Between the trimmed V and J ends, which lost 1 base and 3 bases, there was a span of 6 bases. The CDR3 consists of 14 residues. The CDR3 here is CASSLGQDTGELFF. The CDR3 DNA sequence: TGTGCCAGCAGCTTAGGGCAGGACACCGGGGAGCTGTTTTTT.

The gene calls are TRBV4-2 and TRBJ2-7, with 8 positions matching TRBD2. This CDR3 is built from 17 residues. Per the germline V gene, CDR1 is LGHNA and CDR2 is YNFKEQ. With 4 bases clipped from V and 5 bases from J, the junction kept 16 bases outside the gene matches. The CDR3, as DNA: TGTGCCAGCAGCCCACGACTAGCGTCAGCCCGTGGCCACGAGCAGTACTTC. This translates into CASSPRLASARGHEQYF.

The chain couples TRBV21-1 to TRBJ1-5; the D call of TRBD1 is as the table states it, not checked on the DNA. TRBV21-1 is labeled a pseudogene. This CDR3 is built from 15 residues. The CDR3 DNA reads TGTGCCAGAGGTTACCGGACAGTTTCCCGTCAGCCCCAGCATTTT. It yields the protein CARGYRTVSRQPQHF.

The J gene is TRBJ2-7, the V gene TRBV9; no definite D call. The germline CDR1 and CDR2 sequences are SGDLS and YYNGEE. V lost 4 bases to trimming and J lost 3 bases, with 17 bases between them. The CDR3 consists of 15 residues. CDR3: CASSPTGSLFYEQYF. The CDR3 DNA reads TGTGCCAGCAGCCCAACCGGGTCCCTCTTCTACGAGCAGTACTTC.

The rearrangement links TRBV5-1 to TRBJ2-7, with a weak D call TRBD2 (5 bases). With 5 bases removed from V and 0 bases from J, the gap between germline ends came to 9 bases. The V gene's germline CDR1 is SGHRS and CDR2 YFSETQ. The CDR3 has 13 residues. CDR3 sequence: CASRSGSSYEQYF. The CDR3 DNA follows: TGCGCCAGCAGATCGGGAAGCTCCTACGAGCAGTACTTC.

The rearrangement joins TRBV2 to TRBJ1-6; D gene uncertain. V was clipped by 6 bases and J by 11 bases, with 8 bases between them. The V gene's germline CDR1 is SNHLY and CDR2 FYNNEI. This CDR3 is 11 amino acids long. The CDR3 protein is CASRGTTPLHF. DNA for the CDR3: TGTGCCAGCAGGGGTACTACACCCCTCCACTTT.

V gene TRBV9 combines with J gene TRBJ2-6, with D possibly TRBD2 on 6 matching bases. Germline CDR1 and CDR2: SGDLS and YYNGEE. Trimming stripped 0 bases from V and 0 bases from J, with 16 bases between. The CDR3 totals 19 residues. CDR3 DNA: TGTGCCAGCAGCGTAGGTTGGCGCAGGGAGGACTCTGGGGCCAACGTCCTGACTTTC. This sequence encodes CASSVGWRREDSGANVLTF.

The rearrangement links TRBV30 to TRBJ1-1; D not certain. The V gene's germline CDR1 is GTSNPN and CDR2 SVGIG (reference sequence). This CDR3 contains 14 residues. The V and J ends lost 8 bases and 0 bases respectively, with 16 bases between them. This CDR3 is CARQDGIMNTEAFF. The CDR3 bases are TGTGCCCGCCAGGACGGGATTATGAACACTGAAGCTTTCTTT. Full variable domain (missing parts from reference TRBV30 and TRBJ1-1): SQTIHQWPATLVQPVGSPLSLECTVEGTSNPNLYWYRQAAGRGLQLLFYSVGIGQISSEVPQNLSASRPQDRQFILSSKKLLLSDSGFYLCARQDGIMNTEAFFGQGTRLTVV.

The chain employs TRBV9 and TRBJ1-1; tentatively, D is TRBD1 (5 bases). CDR1 is SGDLS and CDR2 is YYNGEE in the germline V gene. The CDR3 spans 14 residues. Trimming took off 4 bases at V and 1 base at J, with 11 bases between the two ends. The CDR3 DNA sequence: TGTGCCAGCAGCCCACGGGGGGGGAACACTGAAGCTTTCTTT. It yields the protein CASSPRGGNTEAFF.

In its sample, this clone was seen a few times. The chain uses TRBV28 and TRBJ1-1; D is unclear. Germline V gene lookup returns CDR1 MDHEN and CDR2 SYDVKM. This CDR3 region has 14 residues. Trimming pared 2 bases from V and 0 bases from J, leaving 7 bases between. The chain's CDR3 is CASSLGQMNTEAFF. DNA for the CDR3: TGTGCCAGCAGTTTAGGGCAGATGAACACTGAAGCTTTCTTT. The variable domain in full, with the rest retrieved from reference TRBV28 and TRBJ1-1, is DVKVTQSSRYLVKRTGEKVFLECVQDMDHENMFWYRQDPGLGLRLIYFSYDVKMKEKGDIPEGYSVSREKKERFSLILESASTNQTSMYLCASSLGQMNTEAFFGQGTRLTVV.

This rearrangement joins TRBV5-1 to TRBJ1-1; TRBD1 matches 7 bases. Trimming cost V 4 bases and J 3 bases; bases outside gene matches: 9. This CDR3 contains 15 residues. Germline V gene lookup returns CDR1 SGHRS and CDR2 YFSETQ. DNA of the CDR3: TGCGCCAGCAGCCTGACAGGGCTGCGGGACACTGAAGCTTTCTTT. It specifies CASSLTGLRDTEAFF.

This clone was seen a single time. The J gene is TRBJ1-4, the V gene TRBV4-1; D might be TRBD1 (6 bases). The germline V and J ends were trimmed by 3 bases and 0 bases, with 11 bases remaining between them. This CDR3 region has 16 residues. Germline V CDR1 and CDR2: MGHRA, YSYEKL. In DNA, the CDR3 is TGCGCCAGCAGCCAGGACAGACAGGCAACTAATGAAAAACTGTTTTTT. Residues: CASSQDRQATNEKLFF.

This chain uses TRBV6-5 with TRBJ1-5; maybe TRBD1 (5 bases). Germline V CDR1 and CDR2: MNHEY, SVGAGI. The CDR3 spans 14 residues. V was pared by 6 bases and J by 6 bases, with 15 bases between. The chain's CDR3 is CASRPLGVTQPQHF. For the CDR3, the DNA is TGTGCCAGCAGACCCCTAGGGGTGACTCAGCCCCAGCATTTT.

The chain recombines TRBV4-2 with TRBJ2-3, with 7 nucleotides matching TRBD2. Germline V gene lookup returns CDR1 LGHNA and CDR2 YNFKEQ. The CDR3 length is 17 residues. Trimming took 3 bases from V and 1 from J; bases not matched to a gene: 10. The CDR3 coding sequence is TGTGCCAGCAGCCATGATGCCGGGACTATGGGCACAGATACGCAGTATTTT. Its translation: CASSHDAGTMGTDTQYF.

The chain has TRBV9 and TRBJ2-1; D remains unclear. From germline, CDR1 is SGDLS and CDR2 YYNGEE. The CDR3 contains 11 residues. V lost 0 bases, J lost 8 bases, and 3 bases lay in between. The CDR3 nucleotides are TGTGCCAGCAGCGTAGCGTATGAGCAGTTCTTC. Translating it yields CASSVAYEQFF.

The chain joins TRBV28 to TRBJ1-5; 9 bases match TRBD1. J was trimmed by 7 bases and V by 7 bases; bases with no gene match: 5. The CDR3 extends over 13 amino acids. Germline CDR1 and CDR2: MDHEN and SYDVKM. CDR3 residues: CASTGQGHQPQHF. In DNA, the CDR3 is TGTGCCAGCACGGGACAGGGCCACCAGCCCCAGCATTTT.

This clone has just one count. The V and J genes are TRBV9 and TRBJ2-2, with TRBD2 matching 7 bases. CDR3 length: 16 residues. Germline loops: CDR1 SGDLS, CDR2 YYNGEE. The trim removed 4 bases at V and 5 bases at J, leaving 11 bases unmatched. The CDR3 region is CASSFRGTTDTGELFF. Written as DNA, the CDR3 is TGTGCCAGCAGCTTCAGAGGGACTACCGATACCGGGGAGCTGTTTTTT.

The rearrangement links TRBV27 to TRBJ2-1; 8 bases align to TRBD2. V was pared by 3 bases and J by 4 bases, with 2 bases of the junction left unmatched. This CDR3 is 14 amino acids long. Looked up from germline, CDR1 is MNHEY and CDR2 is SMNVEV (reference sequence). The CDR3 bases are TGTGCCAGCAGTTTCGGCGGGAGGTACAATGAGCAGTTCTTC. Encoded protein: CASSFGGRYNEQFF.

The chain recombines TRBV19 with TRBJ1-2, with a tentative D call TRBD1 (6 bases). Germline V gives CDR1 LNHDA, CDR2 SQIVND (reference sequence). The CDR3 is 12 amino acids. Trimming took 7 bases from V and 5 from J, leaving 11 bases between them. Written as DNA, the CDR3 is TGTGCCAGTACCCTAACAGGGTATGGCTACACCTTC. Protein: CASTLTGYGYTF. The full variable domain, completed using reference TRBV19 and TRBJ1-2, is DGGITQSPKYLFRKEGQNVTLSCEQNLNHDAMYWYRQDPGQGLRLIYYSQIVNDFQKGDIAEGYSVSREKKESFPLTVTSAQKNPTAFYLCASTLTGYGYTFGSGTRLTVV.

The chain recombines TRBV6-1 with TRBJ2-5; 7 bases map to TRBD1. CDR3 length: 14 amino acids. The germline gives CDR1 MNHNS, CDR2 SASEGT. Unmatched junction bases numbered 2, after V lost 3 bases and J lost 1 base. The CDR3 spells CASSEPGGQETQYF. CDR3 nucleotide sequence: TGTGCCAGCAGTGAGCCAGGGGGCCAAGAGACCCAGTACTTC.

This chain uses TRBV5-6 with TRBJ2-3; no clear D gene. The CDR3 sequence is 12 residues long. V was clipped by 2 bases and J by 4 bases, with 5 bases between them. Germline V gives CDR1 SGHDT, CDR2 YYEEEE. The CDR3: CASSFFADTQYF. CDR3 bases: TGTGCCAGCAGCTTCTTCGCAGATACGCAGTATTTT.

The rearrangement uses TRBV25-1 and TRBJ2-7; TRBD1 agrees at 7 bases. The trim removed 5 bases at V and 3 bases at J, leaving 1 base unmatched. The CDR3 sequence is 12 residues long. Germline loops: CDR1 MGHDK, CDR2 SYGVNS. The CDR3 DNA sequence: TGTGCCAGCAGTAGGGACAGCTACGAGCAGTACTTC. This gives the protein CASSRDSYEQYF.

The chain recombines TRBV5-8 with TRBJ2-5, with TRBD2 as a possible D gene (6 bases). Between the trimmed V and J ends, which lost 4 bases and 1 base, there was a span of 17 bases. The CDR3 is 16 residues long. CDR1 is SGHTS and CDR2 is YDEGEE in the germline V gene. In DNA, the CDR3 is TGTGCCAGCAGCCCCCTTCCCGGGGGAGCCCAAGAGACCCAGTACTTC. Amino acid sequence: CASSPLPGGAQETQYF.

This sequence joins TRBV2 and TRBJ1-2; maybe TRBD1 (5 bases). Germline V lookup: CDR1 SNHLY, CDR2 FYNNEI. V shed 7 bases and J shed 2 bases, with 17 bases lying between them. The CDR3 is 15 residues long. The CDR3 here is CASIIPRGGNYGYTF. CDR3 DNA sequence: TGTGCCAGCATTATCCCGCGGGGGGGGAACTATGGCTACACCTTC. Variable domain in full (rest from reference TRBV2 and TRBJ1-2): EPEVTQTPSHQVTQMGQEVILRCVPISNHLYFYWYRQILGQKVEFLVSFYNNEISEKSEIFDDQFSVERPDGSNFTLKIRSTKLEDSAMYFCASIIPRGGNYGYTFGSGTRLTVV.

The rearrangement joins TRBV27 to TRBJ2-3; 8 nucleotides align to TRBD2. The V gene end was trimmed by 8 bases and the J gene end by 2 bases; junction bases not matched to a gene: 6. The CDR3 is 14 amino acids. From germline, CDR1 is MNHEY and CDR2 SMNVEV (reference sequence). The CDR3 bases are TGTGCCAGCTGGGTTAGCGGGAACACAGATACGCAGTATTTT. Its protein product is CASWVSGNTDTQYF.

The DNA of the CDR3 is TGTGCCAGCAGCCCCGGGACTAGCGGGAGACAAGAGACCCAGTACTTC. It encodes CASSPGTSGRQETQYF. This rearrangement joins TRBV7-9 to TRBJ2-5, with 14 bases aligning to TRBD2. CDR3 length equals 16 residues. The V and J ends lost 5 bases and 2 bases, in that order; junction bases with no gene match: 4. The germline V gene encodes CDR1 SEHNR and CDR2 FQNEAQ (reference sequence). Combining the CDR3 with reference TRBV7-9 and TRBJ2-5 gives the whole variable domain DTGVSQNPRHKITKRGQNVTFRCDPISEHNRLYWYRQTLGQGPEFLTYFQNEAQLEKSRLLSDRFSAERPKGSFSTLEIQRTEQGDSAMYLCASSPGTSGRQETQYFGPGTRLLVL.

V gene TRBV6-6 combines with J gene TRBJ1-6, with D uncertain. Trimming pared 8 bases from V and 2 bases from J, leaving 7 bases between. The CDR3 length is 13 residues. Germline-derived CDR1 and CDR2 are MNHNY and SVGAGI (reference sequence). Written as DNA, the CDR3 is TGTGCCAGCGGGCTGCCCTATAATTCACCCCTCCACTTT. Its protein product is CASGLPYNSPLHF.